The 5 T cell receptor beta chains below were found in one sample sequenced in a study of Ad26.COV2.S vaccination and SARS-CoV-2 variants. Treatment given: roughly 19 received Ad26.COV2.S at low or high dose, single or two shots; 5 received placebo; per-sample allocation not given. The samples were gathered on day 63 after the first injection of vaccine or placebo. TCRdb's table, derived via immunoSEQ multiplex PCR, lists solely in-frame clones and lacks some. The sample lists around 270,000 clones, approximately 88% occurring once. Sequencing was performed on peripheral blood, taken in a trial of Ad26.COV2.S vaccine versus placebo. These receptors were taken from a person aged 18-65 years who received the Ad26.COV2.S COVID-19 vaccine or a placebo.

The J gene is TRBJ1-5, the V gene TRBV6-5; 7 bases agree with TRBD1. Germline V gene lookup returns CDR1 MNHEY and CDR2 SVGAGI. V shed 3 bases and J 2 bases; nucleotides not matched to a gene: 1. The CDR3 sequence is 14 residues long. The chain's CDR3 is CASSYTGGNQPQHF. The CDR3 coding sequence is TGTGCCAGCAGTTATACAGGGGGCAATCAGCCCCAGCATTTT.

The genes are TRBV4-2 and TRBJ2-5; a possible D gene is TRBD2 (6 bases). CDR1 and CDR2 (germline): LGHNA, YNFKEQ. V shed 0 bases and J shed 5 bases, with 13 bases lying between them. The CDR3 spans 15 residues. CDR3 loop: CASSQDLEGSETQYF. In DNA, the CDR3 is TGTGCCAGCAGCCAAGATTTGGAGGGGTCTGAGACCCAGTACTTC.

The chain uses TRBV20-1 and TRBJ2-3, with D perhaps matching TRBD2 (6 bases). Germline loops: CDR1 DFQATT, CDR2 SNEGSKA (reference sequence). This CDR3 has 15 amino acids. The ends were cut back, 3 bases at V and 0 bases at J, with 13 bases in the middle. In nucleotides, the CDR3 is TGCAGTGCTAGTAATCGTGGGACTAGCACAGATACGCAGTATTTT. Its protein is CSASNRGTSTDTQYF.

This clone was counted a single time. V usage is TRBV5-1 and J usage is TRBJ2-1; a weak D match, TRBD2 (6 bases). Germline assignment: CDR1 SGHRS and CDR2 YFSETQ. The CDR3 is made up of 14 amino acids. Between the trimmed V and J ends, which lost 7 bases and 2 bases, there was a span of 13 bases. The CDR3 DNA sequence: TGCGCCAGCCACCGGGACTCGGCCTACAATGAGCAGTTCTTC. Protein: CASHRDSAYNEQFF.

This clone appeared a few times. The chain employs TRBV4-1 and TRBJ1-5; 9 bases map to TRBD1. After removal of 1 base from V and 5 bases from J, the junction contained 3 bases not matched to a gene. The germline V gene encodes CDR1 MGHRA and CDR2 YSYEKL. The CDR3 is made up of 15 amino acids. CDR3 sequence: CASSQGQGGYQPQHF. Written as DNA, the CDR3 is TGCGCCAGCAGCCAAGGACAGGGGGGGTATCAGCCCCAGCATTTT.